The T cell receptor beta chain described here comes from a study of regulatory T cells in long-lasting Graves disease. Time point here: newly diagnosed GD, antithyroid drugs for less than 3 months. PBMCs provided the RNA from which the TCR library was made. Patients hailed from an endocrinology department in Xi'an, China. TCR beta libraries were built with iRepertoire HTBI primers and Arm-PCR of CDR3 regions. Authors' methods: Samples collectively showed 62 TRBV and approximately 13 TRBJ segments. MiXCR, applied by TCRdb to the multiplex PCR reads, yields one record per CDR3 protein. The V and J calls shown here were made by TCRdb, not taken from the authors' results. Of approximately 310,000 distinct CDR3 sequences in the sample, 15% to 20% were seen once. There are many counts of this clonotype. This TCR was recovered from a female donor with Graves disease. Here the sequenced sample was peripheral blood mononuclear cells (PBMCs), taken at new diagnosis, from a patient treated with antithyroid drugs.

This CDR3 reads CASSYSRPSGYTGELFF. The CDR3 DNA follows: TGTGCCAGCAGTTACTCGAGGCCTAGCGGCTACACCGGGGAGCTGTTTTTT. The rearrangement links TRBV6-8 to TRBJ2-2; 7 bases map to TRBD2. Germline CDR1 and CDR2: MNHGY and SAAAGT. This CDR3 contains 17 residues. The junction had 7 bases not matched to a gene; V was cut back by 0 bases and J by 3 bases.